This T cell receptor beta chain was recorded in a study of OX40 agonist ivuxolimab in advanced cancers. Study details: From roughly 20 to 85 years was the age range, with a mean of around 57 years, and nearly 85% were male. Study observations and caveats: Nonresponders, in some cases, also had low normalized T-cell clonal expansion.

The data were produced by immunoSEQ multiplex PCR, yet TCRdb's version contains in-frame clones alone and is incomplete. The sample contains about 66,000 clones, more than 80% of which appear only once. V dropped 4 bases and J dropped 1; count of bases not matched to a gene: 6. The CDR3 runs 14 residues. Germline V CDR1 and CDR2: GTSNPN, SVGIG (reference sequence). Concerning this clone: Its antigen is as yet unknown.

Systemic immunosuppression or autoimmune disease history was grounds to exclude patients. V gene TRBV30 combines with J gene TRBJ2-5, with TRBD2 matching 7 bases. The sequenced sample was CD4+ or CD8+ T cells sorted from blood, obtained in a trial of the OX40 agonist ivuxolimab. The receptor comes from an adult with an advanced solid tumor such as melanoma, head and neck, liver or kidney cancer. CDR3 nucleotide sequence: TGTGCCTGGATAGGTCCTAGCGGCCAAGAGACCCAGTACTTC. Translated: CAWIGPSGQETQYF.